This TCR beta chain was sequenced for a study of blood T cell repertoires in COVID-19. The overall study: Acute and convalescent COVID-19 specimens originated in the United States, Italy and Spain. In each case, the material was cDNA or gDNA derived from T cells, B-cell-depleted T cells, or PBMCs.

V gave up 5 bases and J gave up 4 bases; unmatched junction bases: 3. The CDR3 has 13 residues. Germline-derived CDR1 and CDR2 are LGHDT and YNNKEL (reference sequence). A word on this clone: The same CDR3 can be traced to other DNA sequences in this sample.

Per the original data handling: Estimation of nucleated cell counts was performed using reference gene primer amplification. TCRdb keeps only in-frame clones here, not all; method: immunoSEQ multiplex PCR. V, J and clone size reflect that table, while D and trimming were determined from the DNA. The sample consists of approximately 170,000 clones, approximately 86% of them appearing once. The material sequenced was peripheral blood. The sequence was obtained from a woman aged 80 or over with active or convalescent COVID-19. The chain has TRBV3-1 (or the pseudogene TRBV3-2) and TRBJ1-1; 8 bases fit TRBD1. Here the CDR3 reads CASSATGGTEAFF. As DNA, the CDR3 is TGTGCCAGCAGCGCCACAGGGGGCACTGAAGCTTTCTTT.